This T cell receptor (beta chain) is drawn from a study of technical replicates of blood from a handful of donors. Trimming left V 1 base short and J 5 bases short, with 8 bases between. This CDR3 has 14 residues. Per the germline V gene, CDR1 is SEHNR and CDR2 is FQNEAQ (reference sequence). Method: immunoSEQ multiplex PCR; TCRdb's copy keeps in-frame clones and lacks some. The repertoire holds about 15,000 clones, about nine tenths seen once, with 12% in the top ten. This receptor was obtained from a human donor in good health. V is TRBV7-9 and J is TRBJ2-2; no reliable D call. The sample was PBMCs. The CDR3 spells CASSLGRSTGELFF. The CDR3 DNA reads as TGTGCCAGCAGCTTAGGAAGGAGTACCGGGGAGCTGTTTTTT. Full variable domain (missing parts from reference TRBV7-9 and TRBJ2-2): DTGVSQNPRHKITKRGQNVTFRCDPISEHNRLYWYRQTLGQGPEFLTYFQNEAQLEKSRLLSDRFSAERPKGSFSTLEIQRTEQGDSAMYLCASSLGRSTGELFFGEGSRLTVL.